These 28 T cell receptor beta chains came from one sample sequenced in a study of cytomegalovirus exposure and HLA in healthy donors. This PCR relied on a set of 60 Vbeta primers and 13 Jbeta primers. Some clones are missing from TCRdb's copy, which holds only in-frame ones; the method was immunoSEQ multiplex PCR. The data contain about 120,000 clones, roughly a tenth of them seen just once; the ten biggest clones take up around 5%. Sequencing used PBMCs. The receptor set was obtained from a woman aged 18-35 years in good health and CMV-seropositive.

The V call is TRBV16, the J call TRBJ2-1; 9 bases are a match to TRBD1. J lost 8 bases, V lost 6 bases, and 17 bases had no gene match. CDR3 length: 17 amino acids. CDR1 KGHSY and CDR2 FQNENV come from the germline V gene. The CDR3 DNA reads TGTGCCAGCAGACCTGGCGGCGGGACAGGGTGGGTGGATGAGCAGTTCTTC. Protein: CASRPGGGTGWVDEQFF.

The chain links TRBV7-9 to TRBJ2-7, with D maybe TRBD1 (5 bases). The CDR3 length is 14 residues. V lost 0 bases, J lost 2 bases, and 8 bases lay in between. The germline gives CDR1 SEHNR, CDR2 FQNEAQ (reference sequence). CDR3 nucleotides: TGTGCCAGCAGCTTAGCGGGGCGGACCTACGAGCAGTACTTC. It codes for CASSLAGRTYEQYF.

This clone was seen more than once but under ten times. V is TRBV6-1 and J is TRBJ1-2; D gene uncertain. V was trimmed by 6 bases and J by 6 bases, leaving 8 bases between them. Germline V gene lookup returns CDR1 MNHNS and CDR2 SASEGT. This CDR3 is built from 11 residues. The CDR3 region is CASREGDGYTF. CDR3 coding DNA: TGTGCCAGCAGGGAGGGCGATGGCTACACCTTC.

This clone showed up just a few times. The chain is built from TRBV11-1 and TRBJ2-3, with TRBD1 identical over 7 bases. CDR1 and CDR2 (germline): SGHAT, FQDESV (reference sequence). The CDR3 loop spans 15 amino acids. The V segment lost 5 bases and the J segment 0 bases; nucleotides outside the gene matches: 5. Written as DNA, the CDR3 is TGTGCCAGCAGCCAGGGGACAGTTAGCACAGATACGCAGTATTTT. Its translation: CASSQGTVSTDTQYF.

The genes are TRBV4-2 and TRBJ2-3; 7 bases map to TRBD1. Germline V CDR1 and CDR2: LGHNA, YNFKEQ. The CDR3 consists of 16 residues. V was pared by 0 bases and J by 4 bases, with 7 bases of the junction left unmatched. In nucleotides, the CDR3 is TGTGCCAGCAGCCAAGAAGCGGCAGGGGGTGCAGATACGCAGTATTTT. It encodes CASSQEAAGGADTQYF.

The chain links TRBV30 to TRBJ2-5; D may be TRBD1 (6 bases). Trimming removed 4 bases from V and 4 bases from J, with 19 bases in between. This CDR3 spans 15 amino acids. CDR1 GTSNPN and CDR2 SVGIG come from the germline V gene (reference sequence). CDR3 nucleotides: TGTGCCTGGACCCGTATGACAGGCACACGAGAGACCCAGTACTTC. Translated, it gives CAWTRMTGTRETQYF.

This clone has a handful of counts. V gene TRBV9 combines with J gene TRBJ2-1; tentatively, D is TRBD2 (6 bases). Trimming shortened V by 4 bases and J by 10 bases, and 18 bases separated the two germline ends. CDR3 length equals 14 residues. Germline CDR1 SGDLS, CDR2 YYNGEE. CDR3 nucleotides: TGTGCCAGCAGCTTGATTGAGGGACTGGGAGAGCAGTTCTTC. Amino acids: CASSLIEGLGEQFF.

There are a few counts of this clone. J is TRBJ1-4 and V is TRBV15, with TRBD1 as a possible D gene (5 bases). The CDR3 is made up of 16 amino acids. The ends were cut back, 0 bases at V and 8 bases at J, with 16 bases in the middle. CDR1 LNHNV and CDR2 YYDKDF come from the germline V gene (reference sequence). The CDR3 sequence is CATSRDLQGLHEKLFF. CDR3 in DNA: TGTGCCACCAGCAGAGATCTGCAGGGCCTTCACGAAAAACTGTTTTTT.

This clone was picked up a small number of times. The V gene is TRBV27, the J gene TRBJ2-7; perhaps TRBD1 as D (6 bases). Trimming pared 1 base from V and 2 bases from J, leaving 9 bases between. The germline gives CDR1 MNHEY, CDR2 SMNVEV (reference sequence). The CDR3 totals 14 residues. CDR3 DNA: TGTGCCAGCAGTTTATTTCAGGGGCCCTACGAGCAGTACTTC. Translating it yields CASSLFQGPYEQYF.

This clone showed up just a few times. The V and J genes are TRBV28 and TRBJ2-7; 10 positions agree with TRBD2. The germline V gene encodes CDR1 MDHEN and CDR2 SYDVKM. The CDR3 extends over 14 amino acids. The junction had 6 bases not matched to a gene; V was cut back by 6 bases and J by 4 bases. The CDR3 sequence: CASRQAGGPYEQYF. The CDR3 DNA sequence: TGTGCCAGCAGACAAGCGGGAGGGCCGTACGAGCAGTACTTC.

V is TRBV6-5 and J is TRBJ1-6; D possibly corresponds to TRBD1 (5 bases). CDR1 and CDR2 from the germline V gene are MNHEY and SVGAGI. The CDR3 runs 14 residues. V was cut by 6 bases and J by 10 bases, with 16 bases left in between. The CDR3 DNA sequence: TGTGCCAGCAGGCGGGGACTTAGGGGATCACCCCTCCACTTT. Translated, it gives CASRRGLRGSPLHF.

The chain has TRBV14 and TRBJ1-4; no clear D gene. The CDR3 totals 14 residues. Germline V lookup: CDR1 SGHDN, CDR2 FVKESK. Deletions cut 2 bases from V and 1 base from J, with 5 bases between. CDR3 protein: CASSQLVTNEKLFF. CDR3 DNA sequence: TGTGCCAGCAGCCAACTTGTAACTAATGAAAAACTGTTTTTT.

CDR3 in amino acids: CASSLVVSVFETQYF. As DNA, the CDR3 is TGTGCCAGCAGCTTAGTGGTATCAGTATTCGAGACCCAGTACTTC. The gene calls are TRBV11-2 and TRBJ2-5; D uncertain. CDR1 and CDR2 (germline): SGHAT, FQNNGV. The CDR3 length is 15 residues. Trimming left V 1 base short and J 5 bases short, with 14 bases between.

This clone has a single count. The chain employs TRBV27 and TRBJ1-5; 7 bases are a match to TRBD1. This CDR3 has 15 residues. The J segment lost 6 bases and the V segment lost 2 bases, leaving 7 bases of the junction unmatched. CDR1 is MNHEY and CDR2 is SMNVEV in the germline V gene (reference sequence). This CDR3 is CASSLHRGGGQPQHF. The CDR3 DNA sequence: TGTGCCAGCAGTTTACACAGGGGAGGTGGTCAGCCCCAGCATTTT.

This clone has more than one count but fewer than ten. CDR3 bases: TGTGCCTGGAGTGGATCGCGGGACCCTATCTTCTCAAATTCACCCCTCCACTTT. Its translation is CAWSGSRDPIFSNSPLHF. V and J are TRBV30 and TRBJ1-6; tentative D call: TRBD1 (5 bases). Germline V lookup: CDR1 GTSNPN, CDR2 SVGIG (reference sequence). The CDR3 extends over 18 amino acids. V gave up 1 base and J gave up 7 bases, with 23 bases separating them.

The rearrangement links TRBV29-1 to TRBJ2-2; D perhaps matches TRBD2 (7 bases). The CDR3 spans 15 residues. Trimming took 6 bases from V and 7 from J, leaving 21 bases between them. CDR1 is SQVTM and CDR2 is ANQGSEA in the germline V gene. CDR3 sequence (DNA): TGCAGCGTGGGGCTAACGGGGGGCGGCTACGGGGAGCTGTTTTTT. This sequence encodes CSVGLTGGGYGELFF.

The chain carries TRBV30 and TRBJ2-7; D might be TRBD1 (5 bases). Between the trimmed V and J ends, which lost 4 bases and 1 base, there was a span of 8 bases. CDR1 is GTSNPN and CDR2 is SVGIG in the germline V gene (reference sequence). The CDR3 extends over 12 amino acids. The CDR3 coding sequence is TGTGCCTGGAAGAAGGGGTCCTACGAGCAGTACTTC. As protein: CAWKKGSYEQYF.

This clone was observed a handful of times. The chain combines TRBV6-4 with TRBJ2-2; D unclear. The V gene's germline CDR1 is MRHNA and CDR2 SNTAGT. The CDR3 sequence is 16 residues long. V lost 0 bases to trimming and J lost 4 bases, with 12 bases between them. DNA for the CDR3: TGTGCCAGCAGTGACTCGACGGCAGCGAGCACCGGGGAGCTGTTTTTT. Its translation is CASSDSTAASTGELFF.

This clone was picked up a small number of times. The chain is built from TRBV18 and TRBJ1-5; the D is unclear. This CDR3 region has 13 residues. V shed 3 bases and J shed 4 bases, with 7 bases lying between them. Germline CDR1 and CDR2: KGHSH and LQKENI. CDR3 amino acids: CASSPWRNQPQHF. The CDR3 nucleotides are TGTGCCAGCTCACCCTGGAGAAATCAGCCCCAGCATTTT.

This clone appeared a few times. The CDR3, as DNA: TGTGCCAGCGGGCGCGGACAGGGAGAGTGGGAGCAGTACTTC. Translating gives CASGRGQGEWEQYF. V gene TRBV6-1 combines with J gene TRBJ2-7; 8 bases agree with TRBD1. Germline assignment: CDR1 MNHNS and CDR2 SASEGT. J lost 7 bases, V lost 8 bases, and 13 bases had no gene match. This CDR3 contains 14 residues.

The rearrangement joins TRBV5-1 to TRBJ2-1; 14 positions agree with TRBD2. From germline, CDR1 is SGHRS and CDR2 YFSETQ. V shed 4 bases, J shed 9 bases, and the junction held 6 bases outside the gene matches. The CDR3 loop spans 15 amino acids. The CDR3, as DNA: TGCGCCAGCAGCCAAGGGACTAGCGGGAGAGGTGAGCAGTTCTTC. It is translated as CASSQGTSGRGEQFF. Complete variable domain (other parts from reference TRBV5-1 and TRBJ2-1): KAGVTQTPRYLIKTRGQQVTLSCSPISGHRSVSWYQQTPGQGLQFLFEYFSETQRNKGNFPGRFSGRQFSNSRSEMNVSTLELGDSALYLCASSQGTSGRGEQFFGPGTRLTVL.

This clone was detected a few times. Other nucleotide sequences from this sample produce the same CDR3. V usage is TRBV9 and J usage is TRBJ1-1; 7 positions match TRBD1. The germline CDR1 and CDR2 sequences are SGDLS and YYNGEE. Germline trimming cut 0 bases from V and 4 bases from J; bases unmatched to any gene: 3. This CDR3 is 14 amino acids long. The CDR3 region has the DNA TGTGCCAGCAGCGTAGCTTACAGGGGCACTGAAGCTTTCTTT. Protein product: CASSVAYRGTEAFF.

The V call is TRBV30, the J call TRBJ2-2, with 7 nucleotides matching TRBD2. The J segment lost 6 bases and the V segment lost 4 bases, leaving 11 bases of the junction unmatched. The CDR3 runs 15 residues. Germline lookup yields CDR1 GTSNPN and CDR2 SVGIG (reference sequence). The CDR3 reads CAWIIRGRASGELFF. The CDR3 DNA follows: TGTGCCTGGATCATCCGGGGGAGGGCATCCGGGGAGCTGTTTTTT. The entire variable domain, with the rest obtained from reference TRBV30 and TRBJ2-2, is as follows: SQTIHQWPATLVQPVGSPLSLECTVEGTSNPNLYWYRQAAGRGLQLLFYSVGIGQISSEVPQNLSASRPQDRQFILSSKKLLLSDSGFYLCAWIIRGRASGELFFGEGSRLTVL.

This clone was seen only a few times. A read error may account for a junction end that differs from germline. The chain carries TRBV5-1 and TRBJ2-1, with D possibly being TRBD2 (5 bases). This CDR3 is built from 14 residues. CDR1 is SGHRS, CDR2 YFSETQ, per germline. The CDR3 sequence: CASSQRVSNNEQFF. The CDR3 DNA reads TGCGCCAGCAGCCAGAGGGTCTCCAACAATGAGCAGTTCTTC.

This chain connects TRBV5-1 to TRBJ2-1, with 8 bases fitting TRBD2. Trimming cost V 4 bases and J 2 bases; bases outside gene matches: 11. Germline loops: CDR1 SGHRS, CDR2 YFSETQ. There are 17 residues in the CDR3. This CDR3 reads CASSTKHEAGAYNEQFF. The CDR3 DNA follows: TGCGCCAGCAGCACGAAGCATGAAGCGGGAGCCTACAATGAGCAGTTCTTC. The full variable domain, in which reference TRBV5-1 and TRBJ2-1 provide the parts outside the CDR3, is KAGVTQTPRYLIKTRGQQVTLSCSPISGHRSVSWYQQTPGQGLQFLFEYFSETQRNKGNFPGRFSGRQFSNSRSEMNVSTLELGDSALYLCASSTKHEAGAYNEQFFGPGTRLTVL.

The table lists this clone with a few counts. CDR3 DNA sequence: TGTGCCAGCAGCGGGGGGGGTGACTATGGCTACACCTTC. The encoded protein is CASSGGGDYGYTF. The rearrangement joins TRBV6-6 to TRBJ1-2; TRBD1 might be the D (5 bases). The germline gives CDR1 MNHNY, CDR2 SVGAGI (reference sequence). Deletions cut 6 bases from V and 3 bases from J, with 11 bases between. There are 13 residues in the CDR3.

The chain carries TRBV4-1 and TRBJ1-1; D perhaps matches TRBD1 (5 bases). The germline V gene has CDR1 MGHRA and CDR2 YSYEKL. The CDR3 runs 13 residues. V was pared by 7 bases and J by 4 bases, with 13 bases between. The CDR3 DNA reads as TGCGCCAGCACCAGGGAGGTGGGCACTGAAGCTTTCTTT. Its protein is CASTREVGTEAFF.

This clone was seen a few times. The chain is built from TRBV5-1 and TRBJ2-6; possibly TRBD2 for D (5 bases). The germline CDR1 and CDR2 sequences are SGHRS and YFSETQ. The CDR3 is made up of 19 amino acids. The V and J ends lost 3 bases and 1 base respectively, with 20 bases between them. This CDR3 is CASSWGDEIAGSGANVLTF. In nucleotides, the CDR3 is TGCGCCAGCAGCTGGGGTGATGAGATCGCGGGTTCTGGGGCCAACGTCCTGACTTTC.